A selection of T cell receptor beta chains follows, all from one sample in a study of control samples from healthy donors and cancer patients. TCRdb keeps only in-frame clones here, not all; method: immunoSEQ multiplex PCR. The table has around 130,000 clones, 70% to 90% seen once; the top ten hold more than 2.5%. Sequenced: blood. The receptors were sampled from a man aged 45-65 years in good health. The conserved cysteine and the conserved F or W are not part of the CDR3 here. The order of the fields is J gene, V gene, CDR3 protein.

J: TRBJ1-2; V: TRBV20-1; CDR3: SASTGNYGYT
J: TRBJ2-1; V: TRBV19; CDR3: ASSIEGASSYNEQF
J: TRBJ2-5; V: TRBV18; CDR3: ASSPAATGQETQY
J: TRBJ2-7; V: TRBV7-9; CDR3: ASSPRDRGRYEQY
J: TRBJ2-7; V: TRBV2; CDR3: ASCRQGMGEQY
J: TRBJ2-7; V: TRBV9; CDR3: ASSPPDGGVAEQY
J: TRBJ2-5; V: TRBV4-1; CDR3: ASSLTSLAQETQY
J: TRBJ1-2; V: TRBV7-2; CDR3: ADRGQGARVGGYT
J: TRBJ2-3; V: TRBV4-1; CDR3: ASSQAMTSGTSSTDTQY
J: TRBJ1-1; V: TRBV3-1/TRBV3-2; CDR3: ASSQAARGEAF
J: TRBJ2-7; V: TRBV16; CDR3: ASSQSLAGGHSEQY
J: TRBJ2-2; V: TRBV7-3; CDR3: ASSLMEAGVGTGELF
J: TRBJ1-2; V: TRBV25-1; CDR3: ASSGRGRGYT
J: TRBJ1-4; V: TRBV19; CDR3: ASRRQATTNEKLF
J: TRBJ2-3; V: TRBV19; CDR3: ASSSGFTDTQY
J: TRBJ2-2; V: TRBV28; CDR3: ASSQGRGQFTGELF
J: TRBJ2-1; V: TRBV30; CDR3: AWSVGLAGGNEQF
J: TRBJ1-1; V: TRBV5-1; CDR3: ASSLEGRGQSEAF
J: TRBJ1-2; V: TRBV15; CDR3: ATSDTGGNYGYT
J: TRBJ2-1; V: TRBV6-5; CDR3: ASVDGGGSYNEQF
J: TRBJ1-1; V: TRBV6-6; CDR3: ASSYSRGVAEAF
J: TRBJ2-7; V: TRBV11-2; CDR3: ASSLGGLSLWRKPYEQY
J: TRBJ1-1; V: TRBV11-2; CDR3: ASSLDSNLRGNTEAF
J: TRBJ1-2; V: TRBV5-6; CDR3: ASSLRQEAYGYT
J: TRBJ1-3; V: TRBV9; CDR3: ASSGQGGIAGNTIY
J: TRBJ2-5; V: TRBV19; CDR3: ASMSIGGEKQETQY
J: TRBJ2-5; V: TRBV28; CDR3: ASSLIGTDKTQY
J: TRBJ2-7; V: TRBV27; CDR3: ASSFRDGGHYEQY
J: TRBJ2-2; V: TRBV5-1; CDR3: ASSFAGTNTGELF
J: TRBJ2-7; V: TRBV5-1; CDR3: ASSLEPGYYPYEQY
J: TRBJ1-5; V: TRBV2; CDR3: ASIPGEGSGQPQH
J: TRBJ2-7; V: TRBV7-3; CDR3: ATNRDKSSYEQY
J: TRBJ1-2; V: TRBV7-2; CDR3: ASSPKTGGAVYGYT
J: TRBJ1-2; V: TRBV5-6; CDR3: ASSPVGGEGGYT
J: TRBJ1-6; V: TRBV18; CDR3: ASSPTGTPLH
J: TRBJ2-1; V: TRBV6-2/TRBV6-3; CDR3: ASSYPLIRTGYNEQF
J: TRBJ1-1; V: TRBV5-4; CDR3: ASSLETGRNTEAF
J: TRBJ2-3; V: TRBV10-2; CDR3: ASSVLETWTGSTDTQY
J: TRBJ1-5; V: TRBV9; CDR3: ASSPHGNSNQPQH
J: TRBJ1-1; V: TRBV5-1; CDR3: ASSREGGYMNTEAF
J: TRBJ2-7; V: TRBV7-9; CDR3: ASSGTRTGTGAYEQY
J: TRBJ1-1; V: TRBV24-1; CDR3: ATMDRQNTEAF
J: TRBJ1-6; V: TRBV6-5; CDR3: ASRSGQGNNSPLH
J: TRBJ2-1; V: TRBV27; CDR3: ASSPRTPHPMSSYNEQF
J: TRBJ1-2; V: TRBV6-2/TRBV6-3; CDR3: ASSYSTLYGYT
J: TRBJ2-1; V: TRBV19; CDR3: ASSIVGGIYNEQF
J: TRBJ2-2; V: TRBV19; CDR3: ASSPNGGAFTGELF
J: TRBJ1-1; V: TRBV28; CDR3: ASSFADRTEAF
J: TRBJ1-2; V: TRBV30; CDR3: AWSDRAFYGYT
J: TRBJ2-3; V: TRBV4-2; CDR3: ASSQVGGHADTQY
J: TRBJ1-3; V: TRBV11-3; CDR3: ASSLEWGDSSY
J: TRBJ1-1; V: TRBV6-5; CDR3: ASSWDVFRTEAF
J: TRBJ2-4; V: TRBV2; CDR3: ASSDYLAKNIQY
J: TRBJ2-7; V: TRBV29-1; CDR3: SADRGVSYEQY
J: TRBJ2-7; V: TRBV27; CDR3: ASNPTDSYEQY